Sequencing of this T cell receptor beta chain was carried out in a study of molecular identifiers for immune sequencing clone quantification. Trimming shortened V by 4 bases and J by 0 bases, and 16 bases separated the two germline ends. The germline V gene has CDR1 SGHTA and CDR2 FQGNSA. The CDR3 length is 17 residues. Naive CD8 libraries were made from roughly 21,000 to 960,000 sorted cells, and they used 10%, 30% or 50% RNA. Study-level findings and limits: Spiked TCR RNA from one Jurkat cell reportedly showed up when mixed among more than 900,000 naive cells. In naive cells, clones above 20 RNA copies held under 1% of molecules, whereas in effector cells they held over 98%.

This clonotype was observed at least ten times. Antigen unknown. Previously published methods and listed TCR primers were used for the bulk TCR libraries. TCRdb reprocessed the PCR reads with MiXCR, giving one entry per CDR3 protein. The data show about 640,000 distinct CDR3 sequences, 15% to 20% seen once. The chain uses TRBV7-2 and TRBJ1-3; TRBD1 might be the D (5 bases). The TCR was taken from a human donor in good health. Some libraries in this study had Jurkat cell RNA spiked in. The sequencing input was naive CD8+ T cells from blood, with Jurkat cell RNA spiked in. Sample subset: FACS-sorted CD8+CD4-CCR7+CD45RA+ naive T cells. CDR3 sequence (DNA): TGTGCCAGCAGCTCCGGTTCGGGACTGAGCTCTGGAAACACCATATATTTT. Protein product: CASSSGSGLSSGNTIYF.